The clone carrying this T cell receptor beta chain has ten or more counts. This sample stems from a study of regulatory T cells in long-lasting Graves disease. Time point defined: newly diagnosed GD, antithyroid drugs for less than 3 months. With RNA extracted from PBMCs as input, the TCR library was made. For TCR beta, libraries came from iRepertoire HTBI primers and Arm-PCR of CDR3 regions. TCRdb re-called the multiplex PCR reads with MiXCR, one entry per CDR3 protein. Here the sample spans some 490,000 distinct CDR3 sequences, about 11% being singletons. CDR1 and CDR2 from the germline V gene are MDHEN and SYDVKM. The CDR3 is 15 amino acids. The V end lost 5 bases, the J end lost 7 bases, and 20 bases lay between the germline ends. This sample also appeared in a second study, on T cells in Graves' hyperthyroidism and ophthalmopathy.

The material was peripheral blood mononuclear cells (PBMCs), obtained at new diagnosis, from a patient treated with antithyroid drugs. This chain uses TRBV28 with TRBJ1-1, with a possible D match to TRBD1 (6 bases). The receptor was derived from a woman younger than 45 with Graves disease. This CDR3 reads CASSLGFSGQIEAFF. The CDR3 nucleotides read TGTGCCAGCAGTCTAGGTTTTTCTGGACAGATTGAAGCTTTCTTT.